The TCR beta chain under discussion was sequenced for a study of T cells after yellow fever vaccination. Study-wide results and caveats: Post-booster repertoires contained most primary-vaccination clones again (96% CD4, around 89% CD8).

From the 5' RACE reads, TCRdb called clonotypes with MiXCR, one entry per CDR3 protein. Here the sample spans approximately 510,000 distinct CDR3 sequences, just over 20% being singletons. CDR3 length equals 14 residues. Germline-derived CDR1 and CDR2 are SGHTA and FQGTGA. Deletions cut 0 bases from V and 0 bases from J, with 5 bases between. The sample holds a few counts of this clonotype. The antigen remains unidentified. This clonotype originated in a man younger than 35 who received the YFV17D yellow fever vaccine. The chain uses TRBV7-3 and TRBJ1-2; D ambiguous. Specimen: PBMCs, collected roughly 20 days after the first yellow fever vaccination. CDR3 amino acids: CASSLTPANYGYTF. The DNA for the CDR3 is TGTGCCAGCAGCTTAACCCCAGCTAACTATGGCTACACCTTC.